This passage covers 2 T cell receptor beta chains from one sample sequenced in a study of T cell responses to AZD1222 COVID-19 vaccine. Clones were read by immunoSEQ multiplex PCR, and TCRdb kept only the in-frame ones, dropping some. Among 95,000 to 150,000 clones, roughly nine tenths were seen once, and the ten largest hold about 3%. This sample comprised peripheral blood, obtained on day 0 of AZD1222 vaccination. The receptors here all came from an adult in good health.

J is TRBJ2-1 and V is TRBV19; D gene ambiguous. V was clipped by 5 bases and J by 1 base, with 3 bases between them. The CDR3 totals 12 residues. Germline V gene lookup returns CDR1 LNHDA and CDR2 SQIVND (reference sequence). CDR3 in amino acids: CASSLSYNEQFF. DNA for the CDR3: TGTGCCAGTAGTCTGTCCTACAATGAGCAGTTCTTC.

The chain couples TRBV10-3 to TRBJ2-1; a possible D gene is TRBD1 (6 bases). The CDR3 contains 15 residues. Germline V gene data show CDR1 as ENHRY and CDR2 as SYGVKD. The germline V and J ends were trimmed by 5 bases and 7 bases, with 18 bases remaining between them. CDR3 coding DNA: TGTGCCATCAGTACCAGCGAGGGGGAGTTTAATGAGCAGTTCTTC. Translation gives CAISTSEGEFNEQFF.